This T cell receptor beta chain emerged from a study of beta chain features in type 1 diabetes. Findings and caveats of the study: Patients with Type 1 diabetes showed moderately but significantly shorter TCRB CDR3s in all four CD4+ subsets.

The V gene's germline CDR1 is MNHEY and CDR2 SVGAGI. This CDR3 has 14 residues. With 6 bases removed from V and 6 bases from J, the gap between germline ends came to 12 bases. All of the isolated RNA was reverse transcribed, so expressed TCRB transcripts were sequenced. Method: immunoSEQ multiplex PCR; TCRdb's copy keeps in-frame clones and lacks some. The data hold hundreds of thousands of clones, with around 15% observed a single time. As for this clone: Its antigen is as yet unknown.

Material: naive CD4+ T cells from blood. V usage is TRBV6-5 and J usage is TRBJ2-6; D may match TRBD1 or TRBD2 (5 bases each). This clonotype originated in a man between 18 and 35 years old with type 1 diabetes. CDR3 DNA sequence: TGTGCCAGCAGGGCTTCGGGGCAGGCCAACGTCCTGACTTTC. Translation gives CASRASGQANVLTF.